This TCR beta chain derives from a study of blood T cell repertoires in COVID-19. Study details: Italy, Spain and the United States were the sources of the convalescent and acute COVID-19 samples. From T cells, B-cell-depleted T cells, or PBMCs came the material, which was cDNA or gDNA.

After removal of 7 bases from V and 5 bases from J, the junction contained 12 bases not matched to a gene. CDR1 SNHLY and CDR2 FYNNEI come from the germline V gene. The length of the CDR3 is 15 residues. Per the original methods: Amplified reference gene primers provided the basis for estimating nucleated cell counts. Data came from immunoSEQ multiplex PCR; TCRdb stores just in-frame clones and leaves some out. V and J calls and clone size are given by that table; D and trimming were obtained from the DNA. Among approximately 92,000 clones listed, roughly 70% were seen once. Material for sequencing was peripheral blood. The receptor was isolated from a woman in her fifties or sixties in a cohort sampled during active or convalescent COVID-19. The chain links TRBV2 to TRBJ1-2, with 8 bases that match TRBD1. The chain's CDR3 is CASNADRARGYGYTF. The CDR3 nucleotides read TGTGCCAGCAACGCGGACAGGGCCCGGGGTTATGGCTACACCTTC.